This TCR beta chain was found in a study of blood T cell repertoires in COVID-19. Profiled with immunoSEQ multiplex PCR; TCRdb holds only in-frame clones, not every one. The sample consists of over 30,000 clones, 90% of them appearing once. This clone has only one observation. CDR1 is KGHSH and CDR2 is LQKENI in the germline V gene. The CDR3 totals 17 residues. Trimming removed 0 bases from V and 5 bases from J; junction bases left unmatched: 11. The chain joins TRBV18 to TRBJ2-5, with 8 bases that match TRBD2. Sequenced input: peripheral blood. This TCR was sampled from a man in his 70s with acute or convalescent COVID-19. CDR3: CASSPPGTGGPGETQYF. Here the CDR3 DNA reads TGTGCCAGCTCACCACCAGGAACGGGAGGGCCGGGGGAGACCCAGTACTTC.